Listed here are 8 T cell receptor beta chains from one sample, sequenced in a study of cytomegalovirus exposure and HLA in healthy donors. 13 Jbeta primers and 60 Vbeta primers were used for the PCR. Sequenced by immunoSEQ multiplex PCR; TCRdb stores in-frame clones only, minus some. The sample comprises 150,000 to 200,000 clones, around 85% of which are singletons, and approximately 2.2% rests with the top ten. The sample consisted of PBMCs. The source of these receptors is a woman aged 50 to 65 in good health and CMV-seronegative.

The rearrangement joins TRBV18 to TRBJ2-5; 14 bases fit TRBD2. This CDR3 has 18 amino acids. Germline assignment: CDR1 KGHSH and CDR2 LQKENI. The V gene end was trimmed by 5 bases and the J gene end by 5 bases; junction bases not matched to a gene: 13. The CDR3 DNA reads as TGTGCCAGCTCATCCTCCGGGACTAGCGGGAGACGGGAGGAGACCCAGTACTTC. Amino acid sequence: CASSSSGTSGRREETQYF.

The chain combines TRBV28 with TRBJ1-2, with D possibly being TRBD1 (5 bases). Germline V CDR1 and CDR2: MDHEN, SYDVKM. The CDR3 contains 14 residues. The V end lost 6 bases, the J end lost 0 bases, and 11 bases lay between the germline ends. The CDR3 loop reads CASRETGANYGYTF. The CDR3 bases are TGTGCCAGCAGGGAAACAGGCGCTAACTATGGCTACACCTTC.

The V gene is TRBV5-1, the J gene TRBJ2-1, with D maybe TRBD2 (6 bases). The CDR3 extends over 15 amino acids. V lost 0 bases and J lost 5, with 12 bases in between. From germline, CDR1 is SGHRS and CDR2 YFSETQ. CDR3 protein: CASSLELAPNNEQFF. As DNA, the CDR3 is TGCGCCAGCAGCTTGGAGCTAGCGCCAAACAATGAGCAGTTCTTC.

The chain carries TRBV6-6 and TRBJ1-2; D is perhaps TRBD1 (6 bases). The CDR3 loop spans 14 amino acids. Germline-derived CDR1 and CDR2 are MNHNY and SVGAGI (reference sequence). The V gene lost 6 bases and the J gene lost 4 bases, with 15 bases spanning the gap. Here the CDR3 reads CASSREGHIYGYTF. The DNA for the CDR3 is TGTGCCAGCAGCCGTGAGGGACACATCTATGGCTACACCTTC.

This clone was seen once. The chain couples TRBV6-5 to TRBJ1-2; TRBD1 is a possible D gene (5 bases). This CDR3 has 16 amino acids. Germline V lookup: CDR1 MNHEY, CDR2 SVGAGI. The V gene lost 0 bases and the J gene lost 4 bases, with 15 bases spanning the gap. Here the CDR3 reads CASSYSSGGEGYGYTF. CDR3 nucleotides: TGTGCCAGCAGTTACTCGAGTGGAGGGGAGGGCTATGGCTACACCTTC.

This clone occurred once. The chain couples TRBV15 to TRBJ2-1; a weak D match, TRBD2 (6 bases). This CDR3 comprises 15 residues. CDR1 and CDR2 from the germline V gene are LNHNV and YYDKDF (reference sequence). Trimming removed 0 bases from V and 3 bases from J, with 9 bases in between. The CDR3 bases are TGTGCCACCAGCAGAGAGTCTAGCGTCTACAATGAGCAGTTCTTC. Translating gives CATSRESSVYNEQFF.

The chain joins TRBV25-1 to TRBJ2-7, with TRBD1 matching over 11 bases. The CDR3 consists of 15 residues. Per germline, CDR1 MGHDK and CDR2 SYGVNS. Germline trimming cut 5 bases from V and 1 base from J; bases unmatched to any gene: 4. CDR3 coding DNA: TGTGCCAGCAGTACCGGGACAGGGGGTTCCTACGAGCAGTACTTC. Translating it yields CASSTGTGGSYEQYF.

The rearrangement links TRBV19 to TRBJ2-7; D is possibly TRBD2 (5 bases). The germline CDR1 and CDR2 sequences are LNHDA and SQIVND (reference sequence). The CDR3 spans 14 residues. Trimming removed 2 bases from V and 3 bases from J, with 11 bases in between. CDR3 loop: CASSISAGFYEQYF. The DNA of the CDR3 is TGTGCCAGTAGTATATCCGCGGGCTTCTACGAGCAGTACTTC. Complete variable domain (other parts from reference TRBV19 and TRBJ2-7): DGGITQSPKYLFRKEGQNVTLSCEQNLNHDAMYWYRQDPGQGLRLIYYSQIVNDFQKGDIAEGYSVSREKKESFPLTVTSAQKNPTAFYLCASSISAGFYEQYFGPGTRLTVT.